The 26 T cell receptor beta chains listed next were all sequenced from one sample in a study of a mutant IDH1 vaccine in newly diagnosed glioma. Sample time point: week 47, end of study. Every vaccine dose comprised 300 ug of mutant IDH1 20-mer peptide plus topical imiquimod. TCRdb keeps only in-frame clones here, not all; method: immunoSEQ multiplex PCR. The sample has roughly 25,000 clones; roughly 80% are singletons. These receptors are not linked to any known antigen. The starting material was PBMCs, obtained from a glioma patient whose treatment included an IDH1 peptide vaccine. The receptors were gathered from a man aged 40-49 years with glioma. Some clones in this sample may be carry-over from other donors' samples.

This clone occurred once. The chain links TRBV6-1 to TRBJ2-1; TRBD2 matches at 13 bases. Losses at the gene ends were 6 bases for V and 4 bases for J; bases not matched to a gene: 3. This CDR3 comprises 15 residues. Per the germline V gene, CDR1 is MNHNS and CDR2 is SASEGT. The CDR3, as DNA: TGTGCCAGCAGAAAGACTAGCGGGGGGTACAATGAGCAGTTCTTC. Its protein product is CASRKTSGGYNEQFF.

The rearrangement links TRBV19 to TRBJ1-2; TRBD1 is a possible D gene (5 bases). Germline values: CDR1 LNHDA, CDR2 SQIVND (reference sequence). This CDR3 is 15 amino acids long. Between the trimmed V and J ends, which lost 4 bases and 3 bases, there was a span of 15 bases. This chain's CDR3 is CASSTADTAYYGYTF. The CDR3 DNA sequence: TGTGCCAGTAGTACTGCGGACACCGCCTACTATGGCTACACCTTC.

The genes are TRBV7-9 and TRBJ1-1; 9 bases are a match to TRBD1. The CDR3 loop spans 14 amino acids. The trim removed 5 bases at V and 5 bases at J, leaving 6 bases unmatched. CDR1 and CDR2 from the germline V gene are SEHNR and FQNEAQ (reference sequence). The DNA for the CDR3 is TGTGCCAGCAGCCCCGGGACAGGGAGAACTGAAGCTTTCTTT. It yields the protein CASSPGTGRTEAFF.

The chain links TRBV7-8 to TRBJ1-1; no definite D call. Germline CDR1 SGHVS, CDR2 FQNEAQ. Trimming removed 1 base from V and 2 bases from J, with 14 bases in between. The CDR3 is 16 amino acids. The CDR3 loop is CASSLVNTRINTEAFF. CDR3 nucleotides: TGTGCCAGCAGCTTAGTTAATACCCGTATTAACACTGAAGCTTTCTTT.

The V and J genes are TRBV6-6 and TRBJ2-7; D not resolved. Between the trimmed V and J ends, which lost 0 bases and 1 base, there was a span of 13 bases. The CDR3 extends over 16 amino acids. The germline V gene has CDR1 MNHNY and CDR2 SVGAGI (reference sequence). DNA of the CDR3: TGTGCCAGCAGTTACTCGACGCCGGGCGGTTCCTACGAGCAGTACTTC. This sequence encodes CASSYSTPGGSYEQYF.

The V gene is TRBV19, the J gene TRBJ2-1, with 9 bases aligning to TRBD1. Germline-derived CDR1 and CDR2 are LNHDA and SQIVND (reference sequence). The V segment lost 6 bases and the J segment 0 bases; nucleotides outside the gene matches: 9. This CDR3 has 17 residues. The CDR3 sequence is CASRGGQGLSSYNEQFF. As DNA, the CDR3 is TGTGCCAGTAGGGGGGGACAGGGCCTGAGCTCCTACAATGAGCAGTTCTTC.

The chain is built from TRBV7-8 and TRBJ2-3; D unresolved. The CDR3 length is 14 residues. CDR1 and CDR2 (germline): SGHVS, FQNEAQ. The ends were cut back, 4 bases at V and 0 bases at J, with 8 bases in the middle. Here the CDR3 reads CASSSSSSTDTQYF. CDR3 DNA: TGTGCCAGCAGCTCATCTTCTAGCACAGATACGCAGTATTTT. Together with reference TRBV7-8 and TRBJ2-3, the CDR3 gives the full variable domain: GAGVSQSPRYKVAKRGQDVALRCDPISGHVSLFWYQQALGQGPEFLTYFQNEAQLDKSGLPSDRFFAERPEGSVSTLKIQRTQQEDSAVYLCASSSSSSTDTQYFGPGTRLTVL.

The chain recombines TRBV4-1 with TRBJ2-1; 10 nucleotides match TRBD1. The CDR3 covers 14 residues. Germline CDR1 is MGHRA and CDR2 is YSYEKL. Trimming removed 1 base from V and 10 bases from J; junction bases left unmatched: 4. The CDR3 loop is CASSQGQGAEEQFF. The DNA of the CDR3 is TGCGCCAGCAGCCAAGGACAGGGGGCAGAGGAGCAGTTCTTC.

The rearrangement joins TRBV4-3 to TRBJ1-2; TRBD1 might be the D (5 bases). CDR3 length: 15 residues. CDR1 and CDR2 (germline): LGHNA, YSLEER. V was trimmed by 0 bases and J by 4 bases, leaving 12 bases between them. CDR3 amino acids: CASSQEPGRSYGYTF. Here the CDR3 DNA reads TGCGCCAGCAGCCAAGAACCAGGGCGTTCCTATGGCTACACCTTC.

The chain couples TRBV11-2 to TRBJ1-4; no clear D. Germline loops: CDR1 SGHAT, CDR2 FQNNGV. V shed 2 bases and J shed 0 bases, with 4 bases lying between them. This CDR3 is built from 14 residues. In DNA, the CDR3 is TGTGCCAGCAGCTTAAGGGCAACTAATGAAAAACTGTTTTTT. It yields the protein CASSLRATNEKLFF. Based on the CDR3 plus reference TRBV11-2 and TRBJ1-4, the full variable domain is EAGVAQSPRYKIIEKRQSVAFWCNPISGHATLYWYQQILGQGPKLLIQFQNNGVVDDSQLPKDRFSAERLKGVDSTLKIQPAKLEDSAVYLCASSLRATNEKLFFGSGTQLSVL.

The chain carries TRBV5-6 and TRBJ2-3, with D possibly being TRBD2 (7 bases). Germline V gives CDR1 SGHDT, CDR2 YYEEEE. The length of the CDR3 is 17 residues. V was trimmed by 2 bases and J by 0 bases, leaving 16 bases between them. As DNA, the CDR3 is TGTGCCAGCAGCTTCGCATGGGGAGGGGGTAGCACAGATACGCAGTATTTT. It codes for CASSFAWGGGSTDTQYF.

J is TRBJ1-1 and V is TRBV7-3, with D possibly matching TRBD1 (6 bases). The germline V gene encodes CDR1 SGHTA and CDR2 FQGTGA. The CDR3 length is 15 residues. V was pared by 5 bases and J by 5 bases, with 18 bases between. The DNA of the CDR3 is TGTGCCAGCAGCCGTGGATGGCAGGGGAGGACTGAAGCTTTCTTT. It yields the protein CASSRGWQGRTEAFF. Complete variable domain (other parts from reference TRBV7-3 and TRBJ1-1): GAGVSQTPSNKVTEKGKYVELRCDPISGHTALYWYRQSLGQGPEFLIYFQGTGAADDSGLPNDRFFAVRPEGSVSTLKIQRTERGDSAVYLCASSRGWQGRTEAFFGQGTRLTVV.

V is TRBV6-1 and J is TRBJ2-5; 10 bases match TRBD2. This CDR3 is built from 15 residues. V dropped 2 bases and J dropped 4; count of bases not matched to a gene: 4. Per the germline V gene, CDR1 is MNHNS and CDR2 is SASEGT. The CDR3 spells CASSELAGDIETQYF. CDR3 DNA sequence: TGTGCCAGCAGTGAACTAGCGGGGGATATAGAGACCCAGTACTTC.

The CDR3 DNA is TGTGCCAGCAGCGAGGTACGGACATTATCGAAGCCCCAGCATTTT. Its protein is CASSEVRTLSKPQHF. This chain uses TRBV21-1 with TRBJ1-5; TRBD1 reflects the table's D call only, with no check against the DNA. TRBV21-1 is designated a pseudogene. CDR3 length equals 15 residues.

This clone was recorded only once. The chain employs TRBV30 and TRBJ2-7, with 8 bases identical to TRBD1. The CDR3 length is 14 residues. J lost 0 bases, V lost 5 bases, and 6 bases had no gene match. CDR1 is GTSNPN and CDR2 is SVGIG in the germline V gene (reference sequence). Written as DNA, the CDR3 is TGTGCCTGGGGGGGACAGGCGCGCTCCTACGAGCAGTACTTC. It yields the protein CAWGGQARSYEQYF.

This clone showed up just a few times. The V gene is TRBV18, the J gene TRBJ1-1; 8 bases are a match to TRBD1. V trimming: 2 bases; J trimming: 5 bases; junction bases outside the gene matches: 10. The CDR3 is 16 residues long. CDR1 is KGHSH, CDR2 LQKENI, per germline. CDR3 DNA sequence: TGTGCCAGCTCACCAGGGACAGGCCCCACGGGGACTGAAGCTTTCTTT. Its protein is CASSPGTGPTGTEAFF.

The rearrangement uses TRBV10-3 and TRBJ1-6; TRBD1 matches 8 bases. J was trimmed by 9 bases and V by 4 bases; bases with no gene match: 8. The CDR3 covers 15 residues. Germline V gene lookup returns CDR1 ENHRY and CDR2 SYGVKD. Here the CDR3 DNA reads TGTGCCATCAGTGTGGACAGGGCGCCGACTTCACCCCTCCACTTT. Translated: CAISVDRAPTSPLHF.

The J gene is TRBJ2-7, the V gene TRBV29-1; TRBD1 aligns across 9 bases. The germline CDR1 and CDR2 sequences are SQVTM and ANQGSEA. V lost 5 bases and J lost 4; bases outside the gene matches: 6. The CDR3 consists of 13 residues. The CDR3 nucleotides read TGCAGCGTTAAAGGGGGACAGGGTTACGAGCAGTACTTC. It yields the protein CSVKGGQGYEQYF.

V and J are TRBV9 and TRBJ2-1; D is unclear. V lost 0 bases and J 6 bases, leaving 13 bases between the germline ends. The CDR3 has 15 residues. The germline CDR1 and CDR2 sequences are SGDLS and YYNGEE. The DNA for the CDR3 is TGTGCCAGCAGCGTAGCCGAATCCGCTGGCAATGAGCAGTTCTTC. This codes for CASSVAESAGNEQFF.

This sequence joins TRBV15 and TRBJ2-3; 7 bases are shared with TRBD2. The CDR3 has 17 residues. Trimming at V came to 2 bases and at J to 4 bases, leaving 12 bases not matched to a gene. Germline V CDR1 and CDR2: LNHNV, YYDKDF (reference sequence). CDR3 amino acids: CATSRRLSGGGADTQYF. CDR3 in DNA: TGTGCCACCAGCAGACGCCTGAGCGGTGGGGGGGCAGATACGCAGTATTTT.

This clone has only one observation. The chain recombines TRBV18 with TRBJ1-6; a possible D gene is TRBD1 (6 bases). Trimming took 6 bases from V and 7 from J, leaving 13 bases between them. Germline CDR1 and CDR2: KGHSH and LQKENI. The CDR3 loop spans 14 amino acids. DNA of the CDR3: TGTGCCAGCTCGGGAGGGACATTCAATTCACCCCTCCACTTT. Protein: CASSGGTFNSPLHF.

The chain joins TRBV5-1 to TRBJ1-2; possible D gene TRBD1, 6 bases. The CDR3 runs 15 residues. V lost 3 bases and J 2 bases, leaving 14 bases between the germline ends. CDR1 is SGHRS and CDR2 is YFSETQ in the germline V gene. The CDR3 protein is CASSWEARGNYGYTF. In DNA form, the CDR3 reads TGCGCCAGCAGCTGGGAGGCAAGGGGGAACTATGGCTACACCTTC.

The CDR3 sequence: CAISTDRDTDTQYF. The CDR3 nucleotides read TGTGCCATCAGCACTGACAGGGACACAGATACGCAGTATTTT. This chain uses TRBV10-3 with TRBJ2-3; 7 nucleotides align to TRBD1. CDR3 length: 14 residues. After removal of 6 bases from V and 2 bases from J, the junction contained 5 bases not matched to a gene. Germline CDR1 and CDR2: ENHRY and SYGVKD.

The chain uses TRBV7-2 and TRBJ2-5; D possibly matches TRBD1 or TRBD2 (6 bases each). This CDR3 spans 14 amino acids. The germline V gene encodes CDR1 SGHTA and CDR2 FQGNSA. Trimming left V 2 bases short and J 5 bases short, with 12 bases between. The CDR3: CASSLKLGGETQYF. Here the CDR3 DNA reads TGTGCCAGCAGCTTAAAATTAGGGGGGGAGACCCAGTACTTC.

The CDR3 here is CAWSVGKASGPIREQYF. The CDR3 DNA follows: TGTGCCTGGAGTGTAGGTAAGGCTAGCGGACCTATACGGGAGCAGTACTTC. The rearrangement joins TRBV30 to TRBJ2-7; 7 bases map to TRBD2. V was clipped by 0 bases and J by 7 bases; unmatched bases: 18. This CDR3 is 17 amino acids long. CDR1 is GTSNPN, CDR2 SVGIG, per germline (reference sequence). The full variable domain, completed using reference TRBV30 and TRBJ2-7, is SQTIHQWPATLVQPVGSPLSLECTVEGTSNPNLYWYRQAAGRGLQLLFYSVGIGQISSEVPQNLSASRPQDRQFILSSKKLLLSDSGFYLCAWSVGKASGPIREQYFGPGTRLTVT.

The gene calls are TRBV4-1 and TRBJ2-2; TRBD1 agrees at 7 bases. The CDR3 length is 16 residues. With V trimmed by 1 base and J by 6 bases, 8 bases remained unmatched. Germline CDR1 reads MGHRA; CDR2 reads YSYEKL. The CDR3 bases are TGCGCCAGCAGCCAAGGACAGGGAAAGAAGCCCGGGGAGCTGTTTTTT. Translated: CASSQGQGKKPGELFF.